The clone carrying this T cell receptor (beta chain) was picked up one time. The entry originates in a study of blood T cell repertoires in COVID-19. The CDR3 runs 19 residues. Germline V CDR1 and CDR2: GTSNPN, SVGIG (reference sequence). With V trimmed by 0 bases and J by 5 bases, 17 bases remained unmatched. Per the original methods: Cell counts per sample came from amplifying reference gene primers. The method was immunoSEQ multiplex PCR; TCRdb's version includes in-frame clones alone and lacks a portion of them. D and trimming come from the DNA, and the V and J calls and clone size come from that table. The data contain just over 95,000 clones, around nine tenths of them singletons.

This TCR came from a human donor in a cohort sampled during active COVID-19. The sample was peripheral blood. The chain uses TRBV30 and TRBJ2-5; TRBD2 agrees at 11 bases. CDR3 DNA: TGTGCCTGGAGTGTACAATTCCGGGGTAGCGGGGGGGCCAGGGAGACCCAGTACTTC. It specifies CAWSVQFRGSGGARETQYF. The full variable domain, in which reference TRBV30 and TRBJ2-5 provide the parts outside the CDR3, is SQTIHQWPATLVQPVGSPLSLECTVEGTSNPNLYWYRQAAGRGLQLLFYSVGIGQISSEVPQNLSASRPQDRQFILSSKKLLLSDSGFYLCAWSVQFRGSGGARETQYFGPGTRLLVL.